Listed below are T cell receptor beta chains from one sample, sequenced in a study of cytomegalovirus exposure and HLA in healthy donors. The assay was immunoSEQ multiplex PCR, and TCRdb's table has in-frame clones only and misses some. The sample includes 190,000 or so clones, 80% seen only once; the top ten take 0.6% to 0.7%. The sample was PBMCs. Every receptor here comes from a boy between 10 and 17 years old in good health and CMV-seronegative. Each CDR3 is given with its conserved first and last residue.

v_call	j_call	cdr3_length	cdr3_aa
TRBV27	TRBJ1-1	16	CASSLYRGGGNTEAFF
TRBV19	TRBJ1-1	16	CASSTSPDRDGTEAFF
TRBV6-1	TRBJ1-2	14	CASSEGWRVYGYTF
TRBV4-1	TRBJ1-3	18	CASSRTGFPTTSGNTIYF
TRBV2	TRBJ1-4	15	CASRLGQATNEKLFF
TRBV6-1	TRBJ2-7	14	CASSGTGGGSEQYF
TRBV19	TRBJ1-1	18	CASSPNRPRDRGGTEAFF
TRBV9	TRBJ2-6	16	CASSGQGVSGANVLTF
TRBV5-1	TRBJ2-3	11	CASSLKDTQYF
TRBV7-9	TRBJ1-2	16	CASSLARTEGNYGYTF
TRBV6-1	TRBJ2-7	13	CASSEGEWHEQYF
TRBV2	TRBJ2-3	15	CASSVRRASTGTQYF
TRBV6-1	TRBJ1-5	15	CASSEGWTANQPQHF